This TCR beta chain was retrieved from a study of T cell repertoires in cytomegalovirus infection. Study-level information: Shared public TCR beta signatures pointed to both CMV infection and a matching HLA type.

TCRdb used MiXCR to reprocess the reads, holding one entry per CDR3 protein. The data show under 200,000 distinct CDR3 sequences, approximately 9.7% seen once. Many counts were recorded for this clonotype. The germline V gene encodes CDR1 SGHTA and CDR2 FQGNSA. Germline trimming cut 4 bases from V and 2 bases from J; bases unmatched to any gene: 3. The CDR3 runs to 15 residues. Sequenced sample: PBMCs. The chain has TRBV7-2 and TRBJ2-1; TRBD2 agrees at 9 bases. This sequence originates from a human donor in good health (CMV status not recorded). Some clones in this sample may be carry-over from other donors' samples. The CDR3 DNA follows: TGTGCCAGCAGCTACCTAGCGGGGACCTACAATGAGCAGTTCTTC. The encoded protein is CASSYLAGTYNEQFF.